Below are 3 T cell receptor beta chains sequenced from a single sample in a study of T-cell reconstitution after alpha-beta-depleted transplantation in children. Unique molecular identifiers were incorporated during preparation of the TCRbeta library. TCRdb processed the PCR reads anew with MiXCR; each CDR3 protein has one entry. The sample contains about 400,000 distinct CDR3 sequences, roughly 20% of which appear only once. The sample here was PBMCs from the stem cell graft donor, taken from the stem cell graft. The receptors stem from a human donor who donated a stem cell graft to a child with acute myeloid leukemia.

There are a few counts of this clonotype. This chain connects TRBV28 to TRBJ1-2; D is perhaps TRBD1 (5 bases). The germline V gene has CDR1 MDHEN and CDR2 SYDVKM. This CDR3 spans 15 amino acids. With 6 bases removed from V and 3 bases from J, the gap between germline ends came to 17 bases. The CDR3 spells CASSPPTDTHYGYTF. In DNA, the CDR3 is TGTGCCAGCAGCCCCCCGACGGACACCCACTATGGCTACACCTTC.

There are a few counts of this clonotype. V usage is TRBV21-1 and J usage is TRBJ2-3; the table's D gene call, TRBD1, was not cross checked with the DNA. TRBV21-1 is a known pseudogene. The CDR3 contains 23 residues. CDR3 bases: TGTGCCAGCAGCAATCATTCCCCCGAACCGGGACAGGGGGCCGCAAGAAGCACAGATACGCAGTATTTT. Translation: CASSNHSPEPGQGAARSTDTQYF.

A remark on this clonotype: Germline is not matched at one junction end, which may reflect a read error. The CDR3 nucleotides are TGTGCCAGCGGTGAGGGGGCGCGGGACCGTGGCTACACCTTC. Protein product: CASGEGARDRGYTF. V and J are TRBV6-1 and TRBJ1-2, with 7 positions matching TRBD1. This CDR3 has 14 residues. Germline V gives CDR1 MNHNS, CDR2 SASEGT.